Below are 17 T cell receptor beta chains sequenced from a single sample in a study of regulatory T cells in long-lasting Graves disease. Both iRepertoire HTBI primers and Arm-PCR of CDR3 regions were used to build the TCR beta libraries. TCRdb called the multiplex PCR reads again in MiXCR, with one record for every CDR3 protein. The sample comprises over 500,000 distinct CDR3 sequences, approximately 15% of which are singletons, and 15% to 20% rests with the top ten. Time point indicated: newly diagnosed GD, antithyroid drugs for less than 3 months. Extracted PBMC RNA gave rise to the TCR library. This same sample was also part of a study on T cells in Graves' hyperthyroidism and ophthalmopathy.

Sample: peripheral blood mononuclear cells (PBMCs), taken at new diagnosis, from a patient treated with antithyroid drugs. These receptors all stem from a woman aged 25 to 45 with Graves disease.

This clonotype was seen at least ten times. The chain couples TRBV28 to TRBJ1-5; TRBD1 matches at 8 bases. Germline values: CDR1 MDHEN, CDR2 SYDVKM. Trimming cost V 11 bases and J 3 bases; bases outside gene matches: 3. This CDR3 contains 12 residues. Here the CDR3 reads CAVQGVNQPQHF. CDR3 nucleotide sequence: TGTGCCGTACAGGGGGTCAATCAGCCCCAGCATTTT.

This clonotype has ten or more counts. The V and J genes are TRBV29-1 and TRBJ2-7, with TRBD2 identical over 8 bases. This CDR3 contains 15 residues. The V and J ends lost 3 bases and 0 bases, in that order; junction bases with no gene match: 7. Germline-derived CDR1 and CDR2 are SQVTM and ANQGSEA. The CDR3 loop reads CSVDLAGKSSYEQYF. For the CDR3, the DNA is TGCAGCGTTGATTTAGCGGGGAAAAGCTCCTACGAGCAGTACTTC.

This clonotype was seen at least ten times. The CDR3 spells CRKDRIYNEQFF. The CDR3 DNA is TGCAGGAAGGACAGGATCTACAATGAGCAGTTCTTC. The chain joins TRBV20-1 to TRBJ2-1; 7 nucleotides line up with TRBD1. This CDR3 contains 12 residues. Looked up from germline, CDR1 is DFQATT and CDR2 is SNEGSKA (reference sequence).

This clonotype was observed many times. V is TRBV28 and J is TRBJ2-5; the match to TRBD2 covers 7 bases. After removal of 4 bases from V and 5 bases from J, the junction contained 10 bases not matched to a gene. The CDR3 length is 15 residues. Germline V gene data show CDR1 as MDHEN and CDR2 as SYDVKM. The CDR3 spells CASSYLRGVQETQYF. The CDR3 DNA sequence: TGTGCCAGCAGTTACCTTCGGGGGGTGCAGGAGACCCAGTACTTC.

This clonotype was picked up a small number of times. The gene calls are TRBV6-2 or TRBV6-3 and TRBJ1-1, with 10 bases fitting TRBD1. This CDR3 comprises 14 residues. Germline V gives CDR1 MNHEY, CDR2 SVGEGT. J gave up 9 bases and V 5 bases, and 9 bases lay outside the gene matches. The CDR3 region has the DNA TGTGCCAGCAGTCCAAGACAGGGGGCTGTAAAAGCTTTCTTT. Translated, it gives CASSPRQGAVKAFF.

This clonotype was counted only a few times. A much larger clone differs by one base, so this may be a read error. The chain is built from TRBV12-3 or TRBV12-4 and TRBJ2-1; D possibly corresponds to TRBD1 (5 bases). The end of the DNA fits TRBJ1-1 better, so the J call may be wrong. The CDR3 has 14 residues. The chain's CDR3 is CAGSKDSLNTEAFF. CDR3 bases: TGTGCCGGCAGTAAAGACAGCCTCAACACTGAAGCTTTCTTT.

V and J are TRBV5-8 and TRBJ2-2; possible D gene TRBD2, 6 bases. The V and J ends lost 6 bases and 1 base respectively, with 13 bases between them. Germline V CDR1 and CDR2: SGHTS, YDEGEE. The CDR3 runs to 15 residues. Written as DNA, the CDR3 is TGTGCCAGCAAGAGGATGGGGGGGAACACCGGGGAGCTGTTTTTT. Amino acid sequence: CASKRMGGNTGELFF. Full variable domain (missing parts from reference TRBV5-8 and TRBJ2-2): EAGVTQSPTHLIKTRGQQATLRCSPISGHTSVYWYQQALGLGLQFLLWYDEGEERNRGNFPPRFSGRQFPNYSSELNVNALELEDSALYLCASKRMGGNTGELFFGEGSRLTVL.

This chain uses TRBV6-2 or TRBV6-3 with TRBJ2-5; TRBD2 matches at 14 bases. Trimming cost V 6 bases and J 2 bases; bases outside gene matches: 11. This CDR3 is 18 amino acids long. Germline loops: CDR1 MNHEY, CDR2 SVGEGT. The CDR3 loop reads CASSAGTSGSGLQETQYF. As DNA, the CDR3 is TGTGCCAGCAGCGCTGGGACTAGCGGGAGCGGGCTGCAAGAGACCCAGTACTTC.

There are many counts of this clonotype. The chain links TRBV7-8 to TRBJ1-4; 7 bases agree with TRBD1. Germline-derived CDR1 and CDR2 are SGHVS and FQNEAQ. The CDR3 has 15 residues. V shed 5 bases, J shed 6 bases, and the junction held 9 bases outside the gene matches. Here the CDR3 reads CASSGATGTYEKLFF. In DNA form, the CDR3 reads TGTGCCAGCAGCGGAGCGACAGGGACTTATGAAAAACTGTTTTTT.

This clonotype was observed at least ten times. V usage is TRBV20-1 and J usage is TRBJ2-1; TRBD2 matches at 9 bases. The CDR3 is made up of 14 amino acids. V shed 2 bases and J 9 bases; nucleotides not matched to a gene: 8. CDR1 and CDR2 (germline): DFQATT, SNEGSKA (reference sequence). CDR3 DNA sequence: TGCAGTGCTAGAATAGCGGGAGTTAACGGTGAGCAGTTCTTC. This sequence encodes CSARIAGVNGEQFF.

This clonotype has a count of ten or more. The J gene is TRBJ1-4, the V gene TRBV7-9; 9 nucleotides align to TRBD1. The J segment lost 4 bases and the V segment lost 4 bases, leaving 7 bases of the junction unmatched. CDR1 is SEHNR and CDR2 is FQNEAQ in the germline V gene (reference sequence). The CDR3 loop spans 16 amino acids. The CDR3 DNA sequence: TGTGCCAGCAGCTCAACCGGGACAGGGCTTAATGAAAAACTGTTTTTT. Amino acid sequence: CASSSTGTGLNEKLFF.

The chain joins TRBV20-1 to TRBJ2-2; D is undetermined. The CDR3 has 12 amino acids. The V and J ends lost 3 bases and 5 bases respectively, with 7 bases between them. CDR1 is DFQATT, CDR2 SNEGSKA, per germline (reference sequence). DNA of the CDR3: TGCAGTGCTAGGGTGGGGACCGGGGAGCTGTTTTTT. Residues: CSARVGTGELFF.

This clonotype occurred a few times. Sequence at one end of the junction differs from germline and may be a read error. This chain links TRBV7-7 with TRBJ2-5; 11 bases line up with TRBD2. This CDR3 contains 20 residues. Germline-derived CDR1 and CDR2 are SSHAT and FNYEAQ (reference sequence). CDR3 residues: CASSLGRLAGGPHTLETQYF. The CDR3 DNA reads TGTGCTAGCAGCTTAGGTAGGCTAGCGGGAGGACCTCACACTCTAGAGACCCAGTACTTC.

This clonotype occurred a few times. Sequence at one end of the junction differs from germline and may be a read error. This sequence joins TRBV19 and TRBJ2-1; 8 nucleotides agree with TRBD2. CDR3 length equals 12 residues. The germline gives CDR1 LNHDA, CDR2 SQIVND (reference sequence). CDR3 residues: CASSTTSGSGVF. CDR3 bases: TGTGCCAGTAGTACTACTAGCGGATCAGGCGTCTTC.

The chain links TRBV28 to TRBJ2-7; a weak D match, TRBD1 (5 bases). There are 13 residues in the CDR3. Germline V lookup: CDR1 MDHEN, CDR2 SYDVKM. The V gene lost 7 bases and the J gene lost 4 bases, with 14 bases spanning the gap. Here the CDR3 DNA reads TGTGCCAGCACTACAGGTGGTATATACGAGCAGTACTTC. This encodes CASTTGGIYEQYF.

A word on this clonotype: One end of the junction fails to match germline, which may point to a read error. The chain joins TRBV6-1 to TRBJ2-1; 8 bases map to TRBD1. Germline V lookup: CDR1 MNHNS, CDR2 SASEGT. This CDR3 has 12 amino acids. In DNA form, the CDR3 reads TGTGCCAGCAGGTGGTGGGGACAGGACACCCACTTT. This encodes CASRWWGQDTHF.

This clonotype was seen at least ten times. The V gene is TRBV2, the J gene TRBJ1-2; no firm D call. The CDR3 contains 15 residues. Trimming removed 7 bases at V and 0 bases at J, with 15 bases between. CDR1 is SNHLY, CDR2 FYNNEI, per germline. In nucleotides, the CDR3 is TGTGCCAGCAAGTTTGAGGGAATCGCTAACTATGGCTACACCTTC. As protein: CASKFEGIANYGYTF.